This TCR beta chain was found in a study of T-cell reconstitution after alpha-beta-depleted transplantation in children. Preparation of the TCRbeta library used unique molecular identifiers. TCRdb redid the calling of the PCR reads with MiXCR, one entry per CDR3 protein. The sample carries about 98,000 distinct CDR3 sequences, approximately 6% recorded once. This clonotype was recorded a few times. The receptor was derived from a female patient aged 2 to 10 who had a stem cell transplant for Fanconi anemia, so the T cells may come from the graft donor. Sequencing used PBMCs, mostly from graft donor cells, obtained 60 days after TCRalphabeta/CD19-depleted stem cell transplant.

CDR3 protein: CASSAGLRNQPQHF. The CDR3 nucleotides are TGTGCCAGCAGTGCGGGGCTTCGAAATCAGCCCCAGCATTTT. The chain carries TRBV2 and TRBJ1-5; a possible D gene is TRBD1 (5 bases). The CDR3 is 14 residues long. V lost 4 bases and J 4 bases, leaving 11 bases between the germline ends. Germline V lookup: CDR1 SNHLY, CDR2 FYNNEI.